This paragraph reports one T cell receptor beta chain. Its specificity is unknown. These data are taken from a study of cytomegalovirus exposure and HLA in healthy donors. About the research overall: The roughly 130 validation repertoires used the same platform as the roughly 700 first-cohort repertoires (as reported by a later analysis). Study findings and constraints: Among the CMV-associated chains, a few were confirmed in vitro as specific for CMV antigens.

Profiled with immunoSEQ multiplex PCR; TCRdb holds only in-frame clones, not every one. Here the sample spans around 220,000 clones, about 86% being singletons. The V gene end was trimmed by 4 bases and the J gene end by 8 bases; junction bases not matched to a gene: 5. CDR1 is SNHLY, CDR2 FYNNEI, per germline. CDR3 length: 14 residues. The sequenced sample was PBMCs. This clonotype was obtained from a woman aged 18-29 years in good health and CMV-seronegative. J is TRBJ2-3 and V is TRBV2, with TRBD2 matching 11 bases. In DNA, the CDR3 is TGTGCCAGCAGTGGACTAGCGGGAATGGTTACGCAGTATTTT. Its translation is CASSGLAGMVTQYF.